A single TCR beta chain is shown here with its context. Its antigen is not identified. A second roughly 6 to 12 cycle PCR used barcoded and J-beta primers. TCRdb independently ran MiXCR on the 5' RACE reads; one entry per CDR3 protein. The sample lists over 1,300,000 distinct CDR3 sequences; 59% were seen once. The data were obtained in a study of blood T cells in healthy people across ages. There are 16 residues in the CDR3. Trimming took 4 bases from V and 4 from J, leaving 14 bases between them. Germline CDR1 reads SGHVS; CDR2 reads FQNEAQ. Researchers report isolating at least 6 million PBMCs per sample. Extraction yielded at least 6 micrograms of total RNA per sample. General study points: A strong correlation was seen between TCR beta diversity and naive T cell percentage.

J is TRBJ2-6 and V is TRBV7-8, with D tentatively TRBD1 or TRBD2 (5 bases each). The sequencing input was blood. This TCR came from a young man in good health. The CDR3 DNA reads TGTGCCAGCAGCTCCGGGGCGACAGTGGGGGCCAACGTCCTGACTTTC. The encoded protein is CASSSGATVGANVLTF.